This TCR beta chain is from a study of T cells in Graves' hyperthyroidism and ophthalmopathy. The CDR3 covers 12 residues. Trimming pared 8 bases from V and 5 bases from J, leaving 11 bases between. CDR1 and CDR2 from the germline V gene are MNHNS and SASEGT. A NOSPECS grade of at least 4, a Clinical Activity Score of at least 3 and duration under 3 months were recorded in ophthalmopathy patients. TCR beta CDR3 regions were amplified from RNA transcripts. A set of HTBI primers served as the primers for a first-round RT-PCR of the TCR CDR3. TCRdb reprocessed the multiplex PCR reads via MiXCR and lists one record per CDR3 protein. In the table there are about half a million distinct CDR3 sequences, 15% to 20% of which are singletons.

Material for sequencing was blood. The TCR was taken from a man in his forties with Graves' ophthalmopathy. The rearrangement uses TRBV6-1 and TRBJ2-3; D is unresolved. The CDR3 nucleotides read TGTGCCAGCGGTCAGCTCCGAGATACGCAGTATTTT. Amino acids: CASGQLRDTQYF.